This T cell receptor beta chain was captured by sequencing in a study of shared clonotypes between healthy human individuals. Data came from immunoSEQ multiplex PCR; TCRdb stores just in-frame clones and leaves some out. The sample lists hundreds of thousands of clones; over 65% were seen once. J was trimmed by 4 bases and V by 6 bases; bases with no gene match: 13. This CDR3 contains 16 residues. From germline, CDR1 is MDHEN and CDR2 SYDVKM. Whole-study findings and limits: Sharing of clonotypes among donors was expected to vary with sequencing depth.

None of the donors, who were healthy HIV-negative adults, had recently had acute infections or vaccinations. This clone is a singleton in its sample. Its antigen is as yet unknown. The TCR comes from a woman aged 25 to 39 in good health. Specimen: memory CD4+ T cells sorted from blood. Subset indicated: CD45RA-negative fraction. The chain couples TRBV28 to TRBJ2-5; 8 bases are shared with TRBD2. The CDR3 sequence: CASSPRGYRGGETQYF. CDR3 sequence (DNA): TGTGCCAGCAGCCCCAGAGGGTACCGGGGGGGAGAGACCCAGTACTTC.